This T cell receptor beta chain was identified during a study of control samples from healthy donors and cancer patients. V lost 6 bases and J lost 4, with 18 bases in between. Germline assignment: CDR1 MNHEY and CDR2 SVGAGI. There are 15 residues in the CDR3. Sequenced by immunoSEQ multiplex PCR; TCRdb stores in-frame clones only, minus some. The sample has about 120,000 clones; approximately 87% are singletons. The receptor's source is a man aged 25 to 40 in good health. Sequencing was performed on blood. The J gene is TRBJ2-5, the V gene TRBV6-5; perhaps D is TRBD1 or TRBD2 (6 bases each). In DNA, the CDR3 is TGTGCCAGCAGGGGGGGCGGAACTCCTCCAGAGACCCAGTACTTC. It yields the protein CASRGGGTPPETQYF.